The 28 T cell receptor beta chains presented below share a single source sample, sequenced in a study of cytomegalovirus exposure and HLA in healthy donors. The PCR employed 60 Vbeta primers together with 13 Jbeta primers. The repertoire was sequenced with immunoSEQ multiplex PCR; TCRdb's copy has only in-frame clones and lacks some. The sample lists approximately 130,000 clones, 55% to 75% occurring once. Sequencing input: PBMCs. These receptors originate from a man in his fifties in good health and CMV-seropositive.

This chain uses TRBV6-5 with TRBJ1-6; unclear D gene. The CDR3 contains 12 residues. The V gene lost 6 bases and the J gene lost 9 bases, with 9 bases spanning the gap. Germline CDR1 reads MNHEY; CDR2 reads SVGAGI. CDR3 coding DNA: TGTGCCAGCAGAAGGTCAGGTTCACCCCTCCACTTT. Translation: CASRRSGSPLHF.

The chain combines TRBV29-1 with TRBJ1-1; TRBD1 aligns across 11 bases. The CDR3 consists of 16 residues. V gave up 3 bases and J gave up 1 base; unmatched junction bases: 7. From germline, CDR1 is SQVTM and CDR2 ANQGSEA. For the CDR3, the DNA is TGCAGCGTTGATCGGACAGGGGGCGCCGGGAACACTGAAGCTTTCTTT. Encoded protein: CSVDRTGGAGNTEAFF.

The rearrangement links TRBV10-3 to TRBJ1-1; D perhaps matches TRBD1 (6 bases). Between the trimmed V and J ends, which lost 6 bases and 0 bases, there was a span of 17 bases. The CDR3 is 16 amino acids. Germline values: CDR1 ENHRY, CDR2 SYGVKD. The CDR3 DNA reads TGTGCCATCAGCGACAGGACCATTTGGGTGAACACTGAAGCTTTCTTT. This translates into CAISDRTIWVNTEAFF.

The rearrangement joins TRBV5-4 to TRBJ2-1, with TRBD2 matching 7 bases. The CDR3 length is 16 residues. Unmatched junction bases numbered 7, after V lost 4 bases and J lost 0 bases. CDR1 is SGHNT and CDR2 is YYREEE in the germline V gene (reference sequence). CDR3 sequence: CASSPAGGSSYNEQFF. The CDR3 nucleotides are TGTGCCAGCAGCCCAGCCGGCGGGAGCTCCTACAATGAGCAGTTCTTC.

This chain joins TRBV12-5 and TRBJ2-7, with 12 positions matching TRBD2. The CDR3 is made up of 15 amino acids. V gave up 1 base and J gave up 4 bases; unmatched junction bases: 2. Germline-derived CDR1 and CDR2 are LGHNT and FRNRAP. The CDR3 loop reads CASGLGLAGAYEQYF. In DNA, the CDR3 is TGTGCTAGTGGTTTGGGACTAGCGGGAGCTTACGAGCAGTACTTC.

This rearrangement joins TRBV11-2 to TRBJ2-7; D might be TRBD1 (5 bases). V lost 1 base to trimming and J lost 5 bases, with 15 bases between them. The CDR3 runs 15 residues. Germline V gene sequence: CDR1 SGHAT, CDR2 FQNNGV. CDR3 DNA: TGTGCCAGCAGCTTAGTGTTCGTCAGGGCGAACGAGCAGTACTTC. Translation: CASSLVFVRANEQYF.

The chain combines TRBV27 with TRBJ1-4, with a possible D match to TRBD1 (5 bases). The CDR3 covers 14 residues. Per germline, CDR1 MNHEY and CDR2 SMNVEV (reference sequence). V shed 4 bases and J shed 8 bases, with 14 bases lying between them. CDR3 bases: TGTGCCAGCAGTTCGCTTCAGGGTAGGGAAAAACTGTTTTTT. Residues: CASSSLQGREKLFF.

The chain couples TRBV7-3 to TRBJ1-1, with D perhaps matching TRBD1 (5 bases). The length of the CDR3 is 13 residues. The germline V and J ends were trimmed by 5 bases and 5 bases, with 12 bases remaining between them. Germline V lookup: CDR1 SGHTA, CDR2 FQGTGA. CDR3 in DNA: TGTGCCAGCAGCCTCAGGGATAGTACTGAAGCTTTCTTT. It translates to CASSLRDSTEAFF.

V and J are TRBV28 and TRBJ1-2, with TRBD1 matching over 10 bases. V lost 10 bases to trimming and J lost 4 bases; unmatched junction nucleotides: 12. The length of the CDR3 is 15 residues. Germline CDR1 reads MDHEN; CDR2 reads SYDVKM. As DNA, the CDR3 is TGTGCCACCAAGACAGGGGGCGAGACGACCTATGGCTACACCTTC. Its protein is CATKTGGETTYGYTF.

CDR3 loop: CASSSGQGVGGANVLTF. The CDR3 region has the DNA TGCGCCAGCAGCTCGGGACAGGGAGTAGGTGGGGCCAACGTCCTGACTTTC. J is TRBJ2-6 and V is TRBV5-1; 9 nucleotides match TRBD1. This CDR3 comprises 17 residues. Germline V gives CDR1 SGHRS, CDR2 YFSETQ. V was pared by 3 bases and J by 3 bases, with 7 bases of the junction left unmatched.

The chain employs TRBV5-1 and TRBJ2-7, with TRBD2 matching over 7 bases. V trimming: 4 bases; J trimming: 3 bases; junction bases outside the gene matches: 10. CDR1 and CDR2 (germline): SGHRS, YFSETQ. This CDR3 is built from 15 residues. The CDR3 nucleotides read TGCGCCAGCAGCGCCGTTGGCGGGAGTATCTACGAGCAGTACTTC. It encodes CASSAVGGSIYEQYF. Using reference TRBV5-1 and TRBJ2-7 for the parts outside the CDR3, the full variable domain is KAGVTQTPRYLIKTRGQQVTLSCSPISGHRSVSWYQQTPGQGLQFLFEYFSETQRNKGNFPGRFSGRQFSNSRSEMNVSTLELGDSALYLCASSAVGGSIYEQYFGPGTRLTVT.

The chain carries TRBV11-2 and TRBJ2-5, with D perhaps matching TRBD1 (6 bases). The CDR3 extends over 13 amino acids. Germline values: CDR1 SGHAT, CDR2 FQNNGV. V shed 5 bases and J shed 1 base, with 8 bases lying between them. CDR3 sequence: CASSGGIQETQYF. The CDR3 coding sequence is TGTGCCAGCAGCGGGGGCATCCAAGAGACCCAGTACTTC.

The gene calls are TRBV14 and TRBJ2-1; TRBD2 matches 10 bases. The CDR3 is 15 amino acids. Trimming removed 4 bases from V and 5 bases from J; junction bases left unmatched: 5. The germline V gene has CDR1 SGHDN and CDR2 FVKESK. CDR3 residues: CASSLPGLANNEQFF. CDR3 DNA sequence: TGTGCCAGCAGCCTACCGGGACTAGCGAACAATGAGCAGTTCTTC.

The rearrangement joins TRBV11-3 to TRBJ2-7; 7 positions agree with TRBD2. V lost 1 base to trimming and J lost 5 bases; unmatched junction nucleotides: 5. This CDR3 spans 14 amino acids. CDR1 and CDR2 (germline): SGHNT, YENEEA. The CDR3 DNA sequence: TGTGCCAGCAGCTTAGGCGGGAGTCTCCACGAGCAGTACTTC. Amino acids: CASSLGGSLHEQYF.

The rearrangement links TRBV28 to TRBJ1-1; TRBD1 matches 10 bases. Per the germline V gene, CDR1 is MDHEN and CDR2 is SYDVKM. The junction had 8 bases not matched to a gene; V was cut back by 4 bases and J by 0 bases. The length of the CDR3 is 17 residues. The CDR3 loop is CASSSYGQGGMNTEAFF. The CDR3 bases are TGTGCCAGCAGTTCCTATGGACAGGGGGGAATGAACACTGAAGCTTTCTTT. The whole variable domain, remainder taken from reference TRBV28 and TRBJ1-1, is DVKVTQSSRYLVKRTGEKVFLECVQDMDHENMFWYRQDPGLGLRLIYFSYDVKMKEKGDIPEGYSVSREKKERFSLILESASTNQTSMYLCASSSYGQGGMNTEAFFGQGTRLTVV.

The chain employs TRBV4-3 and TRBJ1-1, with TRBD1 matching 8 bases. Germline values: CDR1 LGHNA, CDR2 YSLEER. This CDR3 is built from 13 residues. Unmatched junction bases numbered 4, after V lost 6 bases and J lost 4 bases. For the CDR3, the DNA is TGCGCCAGCAGTGACAGGGGAAGCACTGAAGCTTTCTTT. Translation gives CASSDRGSTEAFF.

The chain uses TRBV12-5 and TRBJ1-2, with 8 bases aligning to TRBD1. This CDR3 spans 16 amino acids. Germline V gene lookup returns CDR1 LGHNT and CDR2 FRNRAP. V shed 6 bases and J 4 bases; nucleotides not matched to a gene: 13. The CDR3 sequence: CASGYFSGTGFYGYTF. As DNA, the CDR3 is TGTGCTAGTGGCTACTTCTCCGGGACAGGATTCTATGGCTACACCTTC.

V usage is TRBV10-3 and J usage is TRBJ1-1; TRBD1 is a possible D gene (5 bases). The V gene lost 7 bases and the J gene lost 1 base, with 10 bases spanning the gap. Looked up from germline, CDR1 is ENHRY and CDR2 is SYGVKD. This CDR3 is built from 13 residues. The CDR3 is CAITPGGNTEAFF. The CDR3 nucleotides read TGTGCCATCACACCGGGGGGGAACACTGAAGCTTTCTTT.

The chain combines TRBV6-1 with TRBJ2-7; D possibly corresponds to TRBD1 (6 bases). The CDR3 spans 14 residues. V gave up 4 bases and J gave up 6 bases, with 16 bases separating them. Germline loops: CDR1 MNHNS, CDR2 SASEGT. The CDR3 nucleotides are TGTGCCAGCAGTGTCTTACAGGGTTTAGGCGAGCAGTACTTC. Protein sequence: CASSVLQGLGEQYF.

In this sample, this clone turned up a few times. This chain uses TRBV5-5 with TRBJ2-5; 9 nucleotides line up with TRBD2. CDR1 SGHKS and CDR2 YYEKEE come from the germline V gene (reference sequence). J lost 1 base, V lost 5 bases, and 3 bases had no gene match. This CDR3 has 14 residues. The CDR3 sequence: CASRGTSTQETQYF. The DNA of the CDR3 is TGTGCCAGCAGGGGGACTAGCACCCAAGAGACCCAGTACTTC.

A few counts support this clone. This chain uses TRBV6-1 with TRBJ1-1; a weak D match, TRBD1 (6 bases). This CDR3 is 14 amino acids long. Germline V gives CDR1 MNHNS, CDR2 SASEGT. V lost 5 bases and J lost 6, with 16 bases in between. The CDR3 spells CASSIQGGGAEAFF. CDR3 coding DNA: TGTGCCAGCAGTATACAGGGTGGGGGCGCTGAAGCTTTCTTT.

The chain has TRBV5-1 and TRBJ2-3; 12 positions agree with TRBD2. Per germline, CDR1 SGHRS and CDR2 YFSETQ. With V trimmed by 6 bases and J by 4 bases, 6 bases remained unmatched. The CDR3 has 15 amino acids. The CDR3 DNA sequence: TGCGCCAGCACGAGACTAGCGGGAGAGGCAGATACGCAGTATTTT. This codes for CASTRLAGEADTQYF.

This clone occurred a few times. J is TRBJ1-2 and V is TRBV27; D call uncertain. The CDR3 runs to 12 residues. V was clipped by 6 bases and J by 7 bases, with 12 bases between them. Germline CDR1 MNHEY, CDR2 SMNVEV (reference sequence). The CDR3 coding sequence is TGTGCCAGCAGGACTCGTTGGTCTGGCTACACCTTC. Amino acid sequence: CASRTRWSGYTF.

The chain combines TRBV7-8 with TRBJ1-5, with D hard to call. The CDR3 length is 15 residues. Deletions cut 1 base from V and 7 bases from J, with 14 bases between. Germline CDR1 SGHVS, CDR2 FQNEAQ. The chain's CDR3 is CASSLDGQESQPQHF. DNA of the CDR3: TGTGCCAGCAGCTTAGATGGGCAAGAGTCGCAGCCCCAGCATTTT. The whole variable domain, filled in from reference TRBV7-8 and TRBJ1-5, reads GAGVSQSPRYKVAKRGQDVALRCDPISGHVSLFWYQQALGQGPEFLTYFQNEAQLDKSGLPSDRFFAERPEGSVSTLKIQRTQQEDSAVYLCASSLDGQESQPQHFGDGTRLSIL.

CDR3: CASSQRGAEAFF. Written as DNA, the CDR3 is TGTGCCAGCTCCCAACGGGGGGCTGAAGCTTTCTTT. The chain carries TRBV18 and TRBJ1-1; D possibly corresponds to TRBD1 (5 bases). Germline assignment: CDR1 KGHSH and CDR2 LQKENI. This CDR3 contains 12 residues. With 6 bases removed from V and 6 bases from J, the gap between germline ends came to 11 bases. Full variable domain (remainder filled in from reference TRBV18 and TRBJ1-1): NAGVMQNPRHLVRRRGQEARLRCSPMKGHSHVYWYRQLPEEGLKFMVYLQKENIIDESGMPKERFSAEFPKEGPSILRIQQVVRGDSAAYFCASSQRGAEAFFGQGTRLTVV.

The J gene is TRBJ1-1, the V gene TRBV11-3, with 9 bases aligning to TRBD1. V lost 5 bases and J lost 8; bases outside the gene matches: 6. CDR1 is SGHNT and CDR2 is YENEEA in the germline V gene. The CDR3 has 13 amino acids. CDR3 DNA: TGTGCCAGCAGCCAAGGTGGACAGGGGGAAGCTTTCTTT. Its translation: CASSQGGQGEAFF.

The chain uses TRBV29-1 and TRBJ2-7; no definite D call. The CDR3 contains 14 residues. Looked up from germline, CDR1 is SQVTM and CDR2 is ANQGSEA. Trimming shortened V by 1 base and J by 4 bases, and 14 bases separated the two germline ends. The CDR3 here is CSVEAAVGGYEQYF. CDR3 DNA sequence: TGCAGCGTTGAAGCGGCGGTGGGTGGGTACGAGCAGTACTTC.

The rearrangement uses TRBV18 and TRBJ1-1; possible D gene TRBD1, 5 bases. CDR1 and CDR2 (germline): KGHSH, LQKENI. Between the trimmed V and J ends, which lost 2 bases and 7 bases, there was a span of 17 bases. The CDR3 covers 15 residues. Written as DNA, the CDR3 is TGTGCCAGCTCACCAACGGGGGATGCGGTGGGTGAAGCTTTCTTT. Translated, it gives CASSPTGDAVGEAFF.